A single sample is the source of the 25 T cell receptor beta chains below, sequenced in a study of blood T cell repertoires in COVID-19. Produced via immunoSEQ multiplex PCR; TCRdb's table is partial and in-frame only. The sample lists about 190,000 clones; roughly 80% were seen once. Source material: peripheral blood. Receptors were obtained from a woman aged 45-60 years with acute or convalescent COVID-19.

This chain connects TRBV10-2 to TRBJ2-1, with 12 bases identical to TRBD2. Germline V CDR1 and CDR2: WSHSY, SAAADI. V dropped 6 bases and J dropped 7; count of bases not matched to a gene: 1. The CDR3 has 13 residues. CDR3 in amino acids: CASRGLAGNEQFF. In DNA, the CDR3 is TGCGCCAGCAGAGGACTAGCGGGAAATGAGCAGTTCTTC.

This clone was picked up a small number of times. Here the CDR3 reads CASTLDTPLHEQFF. In DNA, the CDR3 is TGTGCCAGCACCTTGGACACTCCTCTCCATGAGCAGTTCTTC. The chain recombines TRBV2 with TRBJ2-1; the D gene is possibly TRBD1 (5 bases). The germline V gene has CDR1 SNHLY and CDR2 FYNNEI. V was shortened by 7 bases and J by 8 bases, with 18 bases between the two germline ends. There are 14 residues in the CDR3.

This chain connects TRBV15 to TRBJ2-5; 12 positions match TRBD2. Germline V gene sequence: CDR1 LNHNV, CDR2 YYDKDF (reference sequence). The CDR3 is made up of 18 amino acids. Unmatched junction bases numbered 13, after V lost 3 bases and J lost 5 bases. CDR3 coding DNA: TGTGCCACCAGCAGGGAAGGGACTAGCGGGCACTTAAGGGAGACCCAGTACTTC. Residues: CATSREGTSGHLRETQYF.

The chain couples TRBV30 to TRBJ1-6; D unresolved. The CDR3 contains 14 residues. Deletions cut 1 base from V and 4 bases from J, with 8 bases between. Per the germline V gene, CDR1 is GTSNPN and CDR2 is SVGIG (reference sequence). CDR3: CAWSARNYNSPLHF. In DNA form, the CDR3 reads TGTGCCTGGAGTGCGAGGAATTATAATTCACCCCTCCACTTT.

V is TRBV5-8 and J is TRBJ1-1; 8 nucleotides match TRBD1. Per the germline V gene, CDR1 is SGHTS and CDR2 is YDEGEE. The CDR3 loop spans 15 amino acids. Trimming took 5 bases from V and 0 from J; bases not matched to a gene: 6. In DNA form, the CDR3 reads TGTGCCAGCAGGAAGATACAGGGGGTGAACACTGAAGCTTTCTTT. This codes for CASRKIQGVNTEAFF. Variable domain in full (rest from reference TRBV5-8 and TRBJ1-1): EAGVTQSPTHLIKTRGQQATLRCSPISGHTSVYWYQQALGLGLQFLLWYDEGEERNRGNFPPRFSGRQFPNYSSELNVNALELEDSALYLCASRKIQGVNTEAFFGQGTRLTVV.

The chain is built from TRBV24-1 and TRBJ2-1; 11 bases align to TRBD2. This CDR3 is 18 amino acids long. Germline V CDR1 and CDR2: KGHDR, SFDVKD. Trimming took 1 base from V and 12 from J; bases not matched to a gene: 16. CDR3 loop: CATSDLTAGTSGQDGQFF. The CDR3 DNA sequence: TGTGCCACCAGTGATTTAACAGCCGGGACTAGCGGCCAGGACGGGCAGTTCTTC.

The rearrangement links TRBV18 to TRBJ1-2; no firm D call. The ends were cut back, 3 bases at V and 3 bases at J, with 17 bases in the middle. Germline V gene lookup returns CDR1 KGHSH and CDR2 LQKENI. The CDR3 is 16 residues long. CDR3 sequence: CASSPGIRESHYGYTF. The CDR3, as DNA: TGTGCCAGCTCACCTGGTATCCGCGAATCCCACTATGGCTACACCTTC.

CDR3 coding DNA: TGTGCCAGCTCCCGAGAAGGGGTCGCCTACGAGCAGTACTTC. It codes for CASSREGVAYEQYF. The chain links TRBV18 to TRBJ2-7, with D maybe TRBD1 (5 bases). This CDR3 region has 14 residues. CDR1 and CDR2 (germline): KGHSH, LQKENI. Trimming pared 6 bases from V and 2 bases from J, leaving 14 bases between. The full variable domain, completed using reference TRBV18 and TRBJ2-7, is NAGVMQNPRHLVRRRGQEARLRCSPMKGHSHVYWYRQLPEEGLKFMVYLQKENIIDESGMPKERFSAEFPKEGPSILRIQQVVRGDSAAYFCASSREGVAYEQYFGPGTRLTVT.

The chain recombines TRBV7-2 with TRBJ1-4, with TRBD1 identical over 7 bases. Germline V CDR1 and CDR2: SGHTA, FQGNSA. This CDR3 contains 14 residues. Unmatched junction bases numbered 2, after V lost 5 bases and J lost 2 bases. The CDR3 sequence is CASSMTGTNEKLFF. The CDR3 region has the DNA TGTGCCAGCAGCATGACAGGGACTAATGAAAAACTGTTTTTT.

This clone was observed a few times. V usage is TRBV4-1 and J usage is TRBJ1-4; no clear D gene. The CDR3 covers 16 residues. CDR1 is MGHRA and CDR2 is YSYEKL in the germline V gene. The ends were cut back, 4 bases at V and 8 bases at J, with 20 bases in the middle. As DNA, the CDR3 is TGCGCCAGCAGCCTATCACTTTTTTTCTCGGAGGAAAAACTGTTTTTT. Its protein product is CASSLSLFFSEEKLFF.

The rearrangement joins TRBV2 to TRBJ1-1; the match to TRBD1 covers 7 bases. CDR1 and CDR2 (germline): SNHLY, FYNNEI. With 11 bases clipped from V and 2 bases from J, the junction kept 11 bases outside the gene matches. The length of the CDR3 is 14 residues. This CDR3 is CASSSDRVNTEAFF. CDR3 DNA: TGTGCCTCGAGTTCTGACAGGGTCAACACTGAAGCTTTCTTT.

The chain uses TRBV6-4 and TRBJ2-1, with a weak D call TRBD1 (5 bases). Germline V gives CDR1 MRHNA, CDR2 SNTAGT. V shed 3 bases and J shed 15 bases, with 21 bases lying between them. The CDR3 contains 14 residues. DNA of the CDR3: TGTGCCAGCAGTGAGGGGCCAGGGCCCAGGTCGCGGTTCTTC. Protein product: CASSEGPGPRSRFF.

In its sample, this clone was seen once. CDR3 in DNA: TGTGCCAGCTCACCAAAGCAGGGGTTCAACTATGGCTACACCTTC. Its translation: CASSPKQGFNYGYTF. The chain has TRBV18 and TRBJ1-2; TRBD1 is a possible D gene (6 bases). The germline V and J ends were trimmed by 2 bases and 2 bases, with 12 bases remaining between them. Germline V gene lookup returns CDR1 KGHSH and CDR2 LQKENI. CDR3 length: 15 amino acids.

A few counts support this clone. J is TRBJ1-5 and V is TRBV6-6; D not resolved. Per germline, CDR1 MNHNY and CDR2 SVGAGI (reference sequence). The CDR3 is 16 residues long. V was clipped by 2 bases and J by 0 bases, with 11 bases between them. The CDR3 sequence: CASSYNPRSSNQPQHF. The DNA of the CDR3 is TGTGCCAGCAGTTACAATCCTCGTTCTAGCAATCAGCCCCAGCATTTT.

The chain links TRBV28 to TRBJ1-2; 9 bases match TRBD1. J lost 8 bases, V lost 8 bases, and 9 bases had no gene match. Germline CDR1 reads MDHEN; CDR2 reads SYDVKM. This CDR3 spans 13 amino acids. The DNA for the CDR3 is TGTGCCAGCCTTATACAGGGGGCGGGAGGCTACACCTTC. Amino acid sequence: CASLIQGAGGYTF.

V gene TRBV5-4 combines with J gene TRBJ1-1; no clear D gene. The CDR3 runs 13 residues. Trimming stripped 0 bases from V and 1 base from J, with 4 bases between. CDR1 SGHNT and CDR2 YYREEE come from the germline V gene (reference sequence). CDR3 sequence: CASSLGGNTEAFF. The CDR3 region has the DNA TGTGCCAGCAGCTTGGGAGGGAACACTGAAGCTTTCTTT.

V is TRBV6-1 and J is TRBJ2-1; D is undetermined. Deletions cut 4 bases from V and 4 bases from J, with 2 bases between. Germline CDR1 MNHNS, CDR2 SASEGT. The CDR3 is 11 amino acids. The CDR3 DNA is TGTGCCAGCAGTGCTTACAATGAGCAGTTCTTC. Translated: CASSAYNEQFF.

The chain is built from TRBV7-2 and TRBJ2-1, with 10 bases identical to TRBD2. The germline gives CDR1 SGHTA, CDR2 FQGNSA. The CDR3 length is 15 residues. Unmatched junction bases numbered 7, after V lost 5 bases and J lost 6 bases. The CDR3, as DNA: TGTGCCAGCAGCCAACTAGCGGGATTATCCAATGAGCAGTTCTTC. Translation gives CASSQLAGLSNEQFF. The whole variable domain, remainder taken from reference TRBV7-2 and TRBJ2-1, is GAGVSQSPSNKVTEKGKDVELRCDPISGHTALYWYRQSLGQGLEFLIYFQGNSAPDKSGLPSDRFSAERTGGSVSTLTIQRTQQEDSAVYLCASSQLAGLSNEQFFGPGTRLTVL.

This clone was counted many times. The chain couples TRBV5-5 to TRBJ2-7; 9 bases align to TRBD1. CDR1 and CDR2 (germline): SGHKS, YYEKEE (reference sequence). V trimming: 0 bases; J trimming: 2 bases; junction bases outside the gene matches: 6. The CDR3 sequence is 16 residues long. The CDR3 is CASSLAGQGFAYEQYF. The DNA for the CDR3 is TGTGCCAGCAGCTTGGCCGGACAGGGGTTCGCCTACGAGCAGTACTTC.

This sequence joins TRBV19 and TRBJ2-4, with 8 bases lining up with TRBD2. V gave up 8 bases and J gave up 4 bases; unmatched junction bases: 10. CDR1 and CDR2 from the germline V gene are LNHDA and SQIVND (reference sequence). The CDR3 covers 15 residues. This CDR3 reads CASRPGGEEKNIQYF. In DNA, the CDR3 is TGTGCCAGTCGTCCGGGGGGGGAGGAAAAAAACATTCAGTACTTC.

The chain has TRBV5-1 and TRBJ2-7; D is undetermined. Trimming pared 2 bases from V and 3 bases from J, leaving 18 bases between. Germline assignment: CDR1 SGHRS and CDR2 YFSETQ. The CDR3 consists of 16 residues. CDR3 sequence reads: CASSLERDALNYEQYF. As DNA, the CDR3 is TGCGCCAGCAGCTTAGAAAGAGATGCCCTAAACTACGAGCAGTACTTC.

CDR3: CASSPTGVSTGELFF. Written as DNA, the CDR3 is TGTGCCAGCAGTCCGACAGGGGTGAGCACCGGGGAGCTGTTTTTT. The rearrangement uses TRBV6-5 and TRBJ2-2; 8 bases are a match to TRBD1. With 5 bases clipped from V and 4 bases from J, the junction kept 6 bases outside the gene matches. The CDR3 spans 15 residues. Germline V gene data show CDR1 as MNHEY and CDR2 as SVGAGI.

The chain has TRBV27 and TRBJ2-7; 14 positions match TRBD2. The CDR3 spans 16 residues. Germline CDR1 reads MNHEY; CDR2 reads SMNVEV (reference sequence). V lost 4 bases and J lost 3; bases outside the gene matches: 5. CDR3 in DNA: TGTGCCAGCAGTTGGGGACTAGCGGGAGTCGGCTACGAGCAGTACTTC. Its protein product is CASSWGLAGVGYEQYF.

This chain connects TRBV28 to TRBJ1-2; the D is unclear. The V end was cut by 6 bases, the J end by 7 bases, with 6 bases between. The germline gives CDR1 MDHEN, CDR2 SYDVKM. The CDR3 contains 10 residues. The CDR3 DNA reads TGTGCCAGCAGGAGGTTTGGCTACACCTTC. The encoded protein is CASRRFGYTF.

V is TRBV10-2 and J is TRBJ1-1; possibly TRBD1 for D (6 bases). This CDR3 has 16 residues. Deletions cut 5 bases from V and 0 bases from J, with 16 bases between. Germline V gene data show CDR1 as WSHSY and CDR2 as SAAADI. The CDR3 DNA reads TGCGCCAGCAGTAAAGGGGGGGGACACCTGAACACTGAAGCTTTCTTT. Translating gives CASSKGGGHLNTEAFF.